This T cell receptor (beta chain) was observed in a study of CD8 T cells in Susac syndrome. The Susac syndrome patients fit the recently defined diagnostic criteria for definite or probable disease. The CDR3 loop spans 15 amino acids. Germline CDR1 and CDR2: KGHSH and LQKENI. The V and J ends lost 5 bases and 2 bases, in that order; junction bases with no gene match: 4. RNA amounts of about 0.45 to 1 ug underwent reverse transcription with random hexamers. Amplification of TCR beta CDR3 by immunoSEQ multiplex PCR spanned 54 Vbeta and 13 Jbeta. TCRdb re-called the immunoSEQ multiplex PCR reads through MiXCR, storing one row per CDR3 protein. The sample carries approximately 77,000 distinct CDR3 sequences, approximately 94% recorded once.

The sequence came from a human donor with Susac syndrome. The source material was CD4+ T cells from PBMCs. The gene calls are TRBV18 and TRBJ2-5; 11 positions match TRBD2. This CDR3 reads CASSARLAGQETQYF. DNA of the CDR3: TGTGCCAGCTCAGCCCGACTAGCGGGGCAAGAGACCCAGTACTTC.